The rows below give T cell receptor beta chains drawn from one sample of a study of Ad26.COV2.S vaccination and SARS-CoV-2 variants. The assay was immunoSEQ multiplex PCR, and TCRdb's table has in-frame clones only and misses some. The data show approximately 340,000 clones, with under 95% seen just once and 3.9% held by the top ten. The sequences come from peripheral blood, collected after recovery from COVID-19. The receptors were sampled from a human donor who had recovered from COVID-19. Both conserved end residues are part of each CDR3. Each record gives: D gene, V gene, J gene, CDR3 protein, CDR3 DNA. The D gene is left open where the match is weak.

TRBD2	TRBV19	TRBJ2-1	CASSSSGGPLDEQFF	TGTGCCAGTAGTTCCAGCGGGGGGCCCCTGGATGAGCAGTTCTTC
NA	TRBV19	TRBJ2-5	CASSRQYETQYF	TGTGCCAGTAGTCGACAATACGAGACCCAGTACTTC
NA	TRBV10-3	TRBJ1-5	CAMGGGDGNQPQHF	TGTGCCATGGGTGGGGGGGATGGCAATCAGCCCCAGCATTTT
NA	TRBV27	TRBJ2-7	CASSFRQGEQYF	TGTGCCAGCAGTTTTCGCCAGGGCGAGCAGTACTTC
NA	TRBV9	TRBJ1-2	CASSVGGQGDYGYTF	TGTGCCAGCAGCGTGGGGGGCCAGGGTGACTATGGCTACACCTTC
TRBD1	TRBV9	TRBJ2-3	CASSVGDSYTDTQYF	TGTGCCAGCAGCGTAGGGGACAGTTACACAGATACGCAGTATTTT
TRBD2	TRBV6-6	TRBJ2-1	CASSARTSGGEQFF	TGTGCCAGCAGTGCTCGGACTAGCGGGGGGGAGCAGTTCTTC
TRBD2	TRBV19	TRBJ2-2	CAGGQAGVGTGELFF	TGTGCCGGAGGGCAAGCGGGGGTGGGCACCGGGGAGCTGTTTTTT
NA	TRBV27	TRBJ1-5	CASSLLSGPNQPQHF	TGTGCCAGCAGTTTATTGTCCGGACCCAATCAGCCCCAGCATTTT
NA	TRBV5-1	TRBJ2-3	CASSPDPSTDTQYF	TGCGCCAGCAGCCCTGACCCTAGCACAGATACGCAGTATTTT
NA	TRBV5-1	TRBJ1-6	CASSSGDLKSPLHF	TGCGCCAGCAGCTCAGGGGACCTGAAATCACCCCTCCACTTT
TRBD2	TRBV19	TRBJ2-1	CASRSRGRSYNEQFF	TGTGCCAGTAGGTCGCGGGGGAGATCCTACAATGAGCAGTTCTTC
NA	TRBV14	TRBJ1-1	CASSLVRGAGEAFF	TGTGCCAGCAGCCTCGTGCGGGGGGCGGGAGAAGCTTTCTTT
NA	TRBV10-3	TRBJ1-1	CAISEGATEAFF	TGTGCCATCAGTGAGGGCGCGACTGAAGCTTTCTTT
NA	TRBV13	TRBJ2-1	CASSLRGLGSDEQFF	TGTGCCAGCAGCTTAAGGGGTTTGGGGAGCGATGAGCAGTTCTTC